This paragraph reports one T cell receptor beta chain. These data come from a study of T cell changes during pregnancy in multiple sclerosis. Only in-frame clones appear in the TCRdb table, and some are missing; sequencing was by immunoSEQ multiplex PCR. This sample has some 28,000 clones; approximately 91% occur once, and the top ten carry 8%. Germline-derived CDR1 and CDR2 are SEHNR and FQNEAQ (reference sequence). The length of the CDR3 is 14 residues. V dropped 5 bases and J dropped 4 bases, with 14 bases sitting between them. Material: CD8+ T cells from peripheral blood mononuclear cells, obtained before pregnancy. The TCR originated in a female donor with multiple sclerosis, enrolled in a pregnancy study. The V call is TRBV7-9, the J call TRBJ1-2; no firm D call. As DNA, the CDR3 is TGTGCCAGCAGCAGTACCAGAAATATCTATGGCTACACCTTC. It is translated as CASSSTRNIYGYTF.